This TCR beta chain was documented in a study of control samples from healthy donors and cancer patients. Produced via immunoSEQ multiplex PCR; TCRdb's table is partial and in-frame only. The sample contains over 100,000 clones, around 90% of which appear only once. Trimming stripped 3 bases from V and 15 bases from J, with 14 bases between. Germline values: CDR1 MNHEY, CDR2 SMNVEV (reference sequence). The CDR3 is made up of 12 amino acids. The sample taken for sequencing was blood. This chain connects TRBV27 to TRBJ1-4; possibly TRBD1 for D (5 bases). The receptor was isolated from a man aged 40-49 years in good health. Here the CDR3 DNA reads TGTGCCAGCAGTTTTTACGGGGGGAGATTGTTTTTT. Its translation: CASSFYGGRLFF. The complete variable domain, with remaining parts taken from reference TRBV27 and TRBJ1-4, reads EAQVTQNPRYLITVTGKKLTVTCSQNMNHEYMSWYRQDPGLGLRQIYYSMNVEVTDKGDVPEGYKVSRKEKRNFPLILESPSPNQTSLYFCASSFYGGRLFFGSGTQLSVL.